Sequencing of this T cell receptor beta chain was carried out in a study of T cell changes during pregnancy in multiple sclerosis. Germline V gives CDR1 SGHNT, CDR2 YYREEE (reference sequence). This CDR3 contains 18 residues. V was clipped by 6 bases and J by 2 bases; unmatched bases: 13. Here immunoSEQ multiplex PCR was the method, and the copy in TCRdb shows in-frame clones only, minus some. The sample includes approximately 97,000 clones, 90% seen only once; the top ten take around 0.78%. The sample was peripheral blood, taken in the second trimester of pregnancy. The receptor was derived from a female donor in good health, enrolled as a control in a pregnancy study. The chain carries TRBV5-4 and TRBJ2-6; 8 positions agree with TRBD1. The CDR3 nucleotides read TGTGCCAGCACCAACCGCAGGGGGCGAGTCCCTGGGGCCAACGTCCTGACTTTC. It codes for CASTNRRGRVPGANVLTF.